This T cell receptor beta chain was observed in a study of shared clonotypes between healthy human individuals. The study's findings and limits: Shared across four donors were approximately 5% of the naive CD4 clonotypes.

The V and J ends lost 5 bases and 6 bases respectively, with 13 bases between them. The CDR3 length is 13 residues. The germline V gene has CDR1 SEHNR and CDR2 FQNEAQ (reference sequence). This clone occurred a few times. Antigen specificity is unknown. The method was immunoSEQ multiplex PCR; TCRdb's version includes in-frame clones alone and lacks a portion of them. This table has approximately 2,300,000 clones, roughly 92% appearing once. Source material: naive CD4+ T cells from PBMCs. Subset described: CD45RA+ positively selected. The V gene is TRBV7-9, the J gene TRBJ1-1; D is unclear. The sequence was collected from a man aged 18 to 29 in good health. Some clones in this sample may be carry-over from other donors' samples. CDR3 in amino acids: CASSPQARSEAFF. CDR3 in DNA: TGTGCCAGCAGCCCGCAAGCGAGGTCTGAAGCTTTCTTT. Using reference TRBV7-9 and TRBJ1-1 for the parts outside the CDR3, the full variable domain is DTGVSQNPRHKITKRGQNVTFRCDPISEHNRLYWYRQTLGQGPEFLTYFQNEAQLEKSRLLSDRFSAERPKGSFSTLEIQRTEQGDSAMYLCASSPQARSEAFFGQGTRLTVV.